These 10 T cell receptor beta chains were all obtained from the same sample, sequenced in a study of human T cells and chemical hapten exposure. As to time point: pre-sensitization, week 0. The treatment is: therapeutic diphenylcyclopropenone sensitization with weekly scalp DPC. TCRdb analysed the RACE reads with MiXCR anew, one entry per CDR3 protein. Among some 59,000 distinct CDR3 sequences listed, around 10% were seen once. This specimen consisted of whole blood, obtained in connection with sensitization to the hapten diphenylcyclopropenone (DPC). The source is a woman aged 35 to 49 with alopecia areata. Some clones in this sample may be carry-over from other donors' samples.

CDR3 loop: CASSLMGDQVIQYF. The DNA of the CDR3 is TGTGCCAGCAGTCTTATGGGGGATCAGGTCATTCAGTACTTC. The chain is built from TRBV28 and TRBJ2-4, with D possibly called TRBD1 or TRBD2 (5 bases each). The CDR3 runs to 14 residues. Germline values: CDR1 MDHEN, CDR2 SYDVKM. V was trimmed by 5 bases and J by 9 bases, leaving 17 bases between them.

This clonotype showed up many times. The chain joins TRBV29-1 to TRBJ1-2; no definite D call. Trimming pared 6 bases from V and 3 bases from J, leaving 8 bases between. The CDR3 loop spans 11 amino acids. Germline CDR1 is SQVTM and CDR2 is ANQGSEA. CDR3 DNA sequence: TGCAGCGTAAATAACGACTATGGCTACACCTTC. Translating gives CSVNNDYGYTF.

DNA of the CDR3: TGTGCCAGCAGCCAAGAAACAGGGGAAGGAAGATATGGCTACACCTTC. It yields the protein CASSQETGEGRYGYTF. The chain uses TRBV14 and TRBJ1-2, with TRBD1 matching 7 bases. The CDR3 is 16 amino acids. From germline, CDR1 is SGHDN and CDR2 FVKESK. The J segment lost 5 bases and the V segment lost 0 bases, leaving 9 bases of the junction unmatched.

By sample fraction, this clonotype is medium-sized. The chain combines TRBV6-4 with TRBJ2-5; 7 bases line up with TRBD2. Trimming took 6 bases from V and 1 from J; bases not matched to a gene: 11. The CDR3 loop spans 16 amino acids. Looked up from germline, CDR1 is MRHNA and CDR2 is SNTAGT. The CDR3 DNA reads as TGTGCCAGCAGCCCCCTCGGCGGGAGTGGCCAAGAGACCCAGTACTTC. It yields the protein CASSPLGGSGQETQYF.

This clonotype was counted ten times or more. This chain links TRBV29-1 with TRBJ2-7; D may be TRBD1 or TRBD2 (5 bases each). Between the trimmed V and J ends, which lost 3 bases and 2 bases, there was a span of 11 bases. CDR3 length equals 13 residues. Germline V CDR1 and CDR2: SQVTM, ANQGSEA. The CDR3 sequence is CSVDGASAYEQYF. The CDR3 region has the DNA TGCAGCGTTGACGGGGCATCCGCCTACGAGCAGTACTTC.

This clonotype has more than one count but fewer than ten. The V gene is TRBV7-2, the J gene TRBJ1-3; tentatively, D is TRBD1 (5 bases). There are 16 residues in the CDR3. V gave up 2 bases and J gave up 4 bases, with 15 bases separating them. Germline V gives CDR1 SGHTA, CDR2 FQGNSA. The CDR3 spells CASSLHPGSAGNTIYF. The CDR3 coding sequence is TGTGCCAGCAGCTTACACCCAGGGTCGGCAGGAAACACCATATATTTT.

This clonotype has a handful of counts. CDR3 protein: CASRGTPGGRTDTQYF. The DNA of the CDR3 is TGCGCCAGCAGGGGAACCCCAGGGGGCCGGACAGATACGCAGTATTTT. The chain recombines TRBV10-2 with TRBJ2-3; 8 bases line up with TRBD1. V lost 6 bases, J lost 3 bases, and 11 bases stayed unmatched. Germline V gene lookup returns CDR1 WSHSY and CDR2 SAAADI. The CDR3 consists of 16 residues.

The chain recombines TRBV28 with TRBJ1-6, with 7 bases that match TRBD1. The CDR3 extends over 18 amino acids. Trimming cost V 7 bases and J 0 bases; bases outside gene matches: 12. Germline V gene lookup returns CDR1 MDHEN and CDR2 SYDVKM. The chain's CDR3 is CASTPWEGASSYNSPLHF. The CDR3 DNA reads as TGTGCCAGCACCCCCTGGGAGGGGGCGAGCTCCTATAATTCACCCCTCCACTTT.

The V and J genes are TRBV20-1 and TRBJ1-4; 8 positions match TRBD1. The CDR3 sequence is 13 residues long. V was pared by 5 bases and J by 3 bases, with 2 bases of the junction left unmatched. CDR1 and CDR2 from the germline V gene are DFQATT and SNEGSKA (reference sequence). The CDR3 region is CSALQGANEKLFF. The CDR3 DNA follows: TGCAGTGCTCTACAGGGGGCTAATGAAAAACTGTTTTTT.

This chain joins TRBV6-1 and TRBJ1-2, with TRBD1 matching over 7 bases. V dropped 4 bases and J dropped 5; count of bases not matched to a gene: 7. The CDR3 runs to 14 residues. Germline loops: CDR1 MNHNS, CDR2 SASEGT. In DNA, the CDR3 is TGTGCCAGCAGTGTATGGGACAGTGGATATGGCTACACCTTC. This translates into CASSVWDSGYGYTF.